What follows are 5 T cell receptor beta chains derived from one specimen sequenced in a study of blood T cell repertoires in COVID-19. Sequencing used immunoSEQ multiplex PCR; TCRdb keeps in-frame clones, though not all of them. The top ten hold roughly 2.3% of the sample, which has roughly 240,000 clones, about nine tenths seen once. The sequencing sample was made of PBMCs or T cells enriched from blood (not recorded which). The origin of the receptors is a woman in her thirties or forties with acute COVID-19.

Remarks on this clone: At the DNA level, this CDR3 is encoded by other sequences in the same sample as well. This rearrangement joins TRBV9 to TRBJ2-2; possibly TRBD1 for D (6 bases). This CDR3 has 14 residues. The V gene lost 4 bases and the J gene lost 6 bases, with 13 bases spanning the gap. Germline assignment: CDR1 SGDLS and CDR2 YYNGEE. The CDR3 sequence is CASSPTTGSGELFF. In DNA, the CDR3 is TGTGCCAGCAGCCCGACTACAGGGTCCGGGGAGCTGTTTTTT.

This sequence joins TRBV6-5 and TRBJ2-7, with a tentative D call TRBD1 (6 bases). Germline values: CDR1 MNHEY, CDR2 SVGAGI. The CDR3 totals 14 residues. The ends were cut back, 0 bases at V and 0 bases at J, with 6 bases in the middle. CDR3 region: CASSYSDSSYEQYV. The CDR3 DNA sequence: TGTGCCAGCAGTTACTCGGACAGCTCCTACGAGCAGTACGTC.

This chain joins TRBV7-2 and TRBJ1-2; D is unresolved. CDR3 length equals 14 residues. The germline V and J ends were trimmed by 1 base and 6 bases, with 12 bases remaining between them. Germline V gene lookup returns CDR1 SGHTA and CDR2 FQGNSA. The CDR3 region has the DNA TGTGCCAGCAGCTTAGTACAGATTAATGATGGCTACACCTTC. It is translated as CASSLVQINDGYTF.

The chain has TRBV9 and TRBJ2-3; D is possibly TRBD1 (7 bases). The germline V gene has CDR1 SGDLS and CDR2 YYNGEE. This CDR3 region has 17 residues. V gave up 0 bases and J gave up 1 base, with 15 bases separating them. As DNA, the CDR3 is TGTGCCAGCAGCGTAGTCAGGGGGGATCTAGGCACAGATACGCAGTATTTT. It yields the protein CASSVVRGDLGTDTQYF.

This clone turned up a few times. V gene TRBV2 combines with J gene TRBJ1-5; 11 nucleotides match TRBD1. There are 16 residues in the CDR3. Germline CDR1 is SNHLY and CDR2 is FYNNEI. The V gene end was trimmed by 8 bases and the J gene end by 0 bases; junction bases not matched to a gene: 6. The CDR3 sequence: CASSGTGGYSNQPQHF. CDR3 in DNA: TGTGCCAGCTCCGGGACAGGGGGGTATAGCAATCAGCCCCAGCATTTT.